This TCR beta chain was captured in a study of CD8+CD57+ T cells in acquired aplastic anemia. Individuals selected for sequencing had exhibited CD8+CD57+ cell expansion on flow cytometry. Every patient had severe acquired aplastic anemia. No therapy was given to patients before blood sampling. CDR1 and CDR2 from the germline V gene are SEHNR and FQNEAQ (reference sequence). V gave up 5 bases and J gave up 10 bases, with 12 bases separating them. There are 12 residues in the CDR3. Findings and limits, study-wide: The same twenty-nine CD8+ CDR3 sequences occurred in patients and in controls.

TCR beta VDJ and CDR3 profiles were obtained from a genomic DNA template. TCRdb re-called the reads with MiXCR, one entry per CDR3 protein. This sample has 310,000 or so distinct CDR3 sequences, with under 60% found just once. This clonotype was counted a few times. Antigen unknown. This sequence joins TRBV7-9 and TRBJ1-5, with D unclear. The material sequenced was sorted CD4+, CD8+, or CD8+CD57+ T cells (not recorded which) from PBMCs. The receptor was derived from a human donor with aplastic anemia. The CDR3 loop is CASSPDTSPQHF. The CDR3 DNA reads as TGTGCCAGCAGCCCTGACACTAGCCCCCAGCATTTT. Using reference TRBV7-9 and TRBJ1-5 for the parts outside the CDR3, the full variable domain is DTGVSQNPRHKITKRGQNVTFRCDPISEHNRLYWYRQTLGQGPEFLTYFQNEAQLEKSRLLSDRFSAERPKGSFSTLEIQRTEQGDSAMYLCASSPDTSPQHFGDGTRLSIL.